Included here is one T cell receptor beta chain sequence, with context. Seattle enrolled patients during active infection and tracked them longitudinally. The data derive from a study of blood T cell repertoires in COVID-19. In the study overall: Collection of acute and convalescent COVID-19 samples took place in the United States, Italy and Spain.

Assay used: immunoSEQ multiplex PCR; TCRdb lists only in-frame clones, some missing. The table records about 250,000 clones, 90% of them present only once. The length of the CDR3 is 16 residues. V lost 4 bases, J lost 4 bases, and 8 bases stayed unmatched. Germline V CDR1 and CDR2: SGDLS, YYNGEE. This clonotype was sampled from a woman aged 60 to 75 with COVID-19, enrolled during active disease. What was sequenced was peripheral blood. V is TRBV9 and J is TRBJ1-6; 7 nucleotides align to TRBD1. CDR3 sequence reads: CASSPRTGSYNSPLHF. DNA of the CDR3: TGTGCCAGCAGCCCTCGGACAGGCTCTTATAATTCACCCCTCCACTTT.